This T cell receptor beta chain was observed in a study of blood T cell repertoires in COVID-19. At the level of the study: COVID-19 samples, acute and convalescent, were from the United States, Italy and Spain. Sources were T cells, B-cell-depleted T cells, or PBMCs; the material itself was cDNA or gDNA.

This clone was found a few times. During active infection, Seattle patients enrolled and were then monitored through disease. This CDR3 comprises 15 residues. CDR1 SGDLS and CDR2 YYNGEE come from the germline V gene. The V gene end was trimmed by 2 bases and the J gene end by 0 bases; junction bases not matched to a gene: 4. How the authors handled the data: Using reference gene primer amplification, nucleated cell counts were estimated. Profiling relied on immunoSEQ multiplex PCR, and the TCRdb table lists in-frame clones only, not all of them. V and J calls plus clone size are reproduced from that table; the DNA served to infer D and trimming. The table shows 380,000 or so clones, with roughly 90% occurring only once.

The sequence was collected from a woman in her fifties or sixties with COVID-19, enrolled during active disease. Sequenced material: peripheral blood. This sequence joins TRBV9 and TRBJ2-7; TRBD1 agrees at 8 bases. CDR3 sequence: CASSVTGGSSYEQYF. The DNA for the CDR3 is TGTGCCAGCAGCGTCACAGGGGGGAGCTCCTACGAGCAGTACTTC.